A selection of T cell receptor beta chains follows, all from one sample in a study. TCRdb processed the 5' RACE reads anew with MiXCR; each CDR3 protein has one entry. The profile shows nearly 55,000 distinct CDR3 sequences, approximately 23% of them singletons. The sequencing sample was made of tumor-infiltrating naive CD4+ T cells sorted from the breast tumor. The receptors come from a female donor with breast cancer. The CDR3 runs from the conserved cysteine through the conserved F or W. The order of the fields is V gene, clone size, D gene, J gene, CDR3 length, CDR3 DNA, CDR3 protein. D genes are given only for firm matches. Size is stated for part of the rows, as once, few or many counts, or as a class when the clone is expanded.

TRBV5-1	medium-sized	TRBD1	TRBJ2-7	16	TGCGCCAGCAGCTCCCCGGGTTGGGGACAGGGTTACGAGCAGTACTTC	CASSSPGWGQGYEQYF
TRBV21-1	NA	NA	TRBJ2-6	17	TGTGCCAGCAGGCTGCTAAAGGGGGCGCGTGGGGCCAACGTCCTGACTTTC	CASRLLKGARGANVLTF
TRBV7-2	few	NA	TRBJ2-1	12	TGTGCCAGCAGCTTAGGATGGAATGAGCAGTTCTTC	CASSLGWNEQFF
TRBV5-4	NA	TRBD2	TRBJ2-3	16	TGTGCCAGCAGTCCTCCTGGCGGGAGGGCCGCGGATACGCAGTATTTT	CASSPPGGRAADTQYF
TRBV29-1	few	TRBD1	TRBJ2-2	14	TGCAGCGTCAGCCGGGACAGCCACACCGGGGAGCTGTTTTTT	CSVSRDSHTGELFF
TRBV6-1	many	NA	TRBJ2-7	13	TGTGCCTCATTCCCAGACGGCCCCTATAGGCAGTACTTC	CASFPDGPYRQYF
TRBV6-2/TRBV6-3	few	TRBD2	TRBJ2-7	14	TGTGCCAGCAGTAACCCTAGCGGATCCTACAAGCAGTACTTC	CASSNPSGSYKQYF
TRBV7-9	once	NA	TRBJ1-4	18	TGTGCCAGCAGCTTAGATCGGTCTGGCAGAACAACTAATGAAAAACTGTTTTTT	CASSLDRSGRTTNEKLFF
TRBV15	many	NA	TRBJ1-3	14	TGTGCCACCAGCAGAGAAGCGCTAGGAAACACCATATATTTT	CATSREALGNTIYF
TRBV7-3	few	NA	TRBJ2-5	13	TGTGCCAGCAGCACTCAGGAGGGAGAGACCCAGTACTTC	CASSTQEGETQYF
TRBV12-3/TRBV12-4	NA	NA	TRBJ2-2	17	TGTGCCAGCAGTTTAGGTTCGGGTCAAGGGCGCACCGGGGAGCTGTTTTTT	CASSLGSGQGRTGELFF
TRBV5-1	few	TRBD2	TRBJ2-3	15	TGCGCCAGCAGCTCCTCACTAGCGGGAGGGGATACGCAGTATTTT	CASSSSLAGGDTQYF
TRBV5-1	once	TRBD2	TRBJ2-1	18	TGCGCCAGCAGCTCCGAGATGGGGCTAGCGGGAGCCCACAATGAGCAGTTCTTC	CASSSEMGLAGAHNEQFF
TRBV5-1	NA	NA	TRBJ2-1	12	TGTGCCAGCAGCTTAGCTTCGGTTGAGCAGTTCTTC	CASSLASVEQFF
TRBV20-1	NA	TRBD2	TRBJ2-3	14	TGCAGTGCAACGGGACTAGCGGGAGTTCAAGCGCAGTATTTT	CSATGLAGVQAQYF
TRBV18	NA	NA	TRBJ2-7	12	TGTGCCAGCTCACGCTCGGCTGTCGAGCAGTACTTC	CASSRSAVEQYF
TRBV11-1	NA	TRBD2	TRBJ2-7	16	TGTGCCAGCAGCATCGTCCCTAGCGGGGGGGCAAGTGAGCAGTACTTC	CASSIVPSGGASEQYF
TRBV12-3/TRBV12-4	NA	TRBD2	TRBJ2-6	19	TGCGCCAGCAGTTTCGAATTGGGAGCGGGAGGGCCTGGGGCCAACGTCCTGACTTTC	CASSFELGAGGPGANVLTF